The rows below give T cell receptor beta chains drawn from one sample of a study of T cells in Graves' hyperthyroidism and ophthalmopathy. One entry per CDR3 protein results from TCRdb running MiXCR on the multiplex PCR reads. Of approximately 370,000 distinct CDR3 sequences listed, around 14% were seen once; the top ten hold around a third. Sequencing was done on a sample of blood. The receptors come from a woman in her 30s with Graves' hyperthyroidism. Each CDR3 is given without its conserved first and last residue.

v_call	j_call	cdr3_aa
TRBV2	TRBJ1-5	ASSSGQGDQPQH
TRBV2	TRBJ1-5	ASSEGARASNQPQH
TRBV28	TRBJ2-1	ASSFHNEQF
TRBV7-3	TRBJ2-1	ASSLTGLAAFHEQF
TRBV5-5	TRBJ1-2	ASSLLAGTDRSYGYT
TRBV20-1	TRBJ2-1	SARQGLGYEQF
TRBV27	TRBJ2-7	ASTGTRSYEQY
TRBV6-5	TRBJ2-5	ASSYSGTRAMDQETQY
TRBV12-3/TRBV12-4	TRBJ2-7	ASSLKDGPSSYEQY
TRBV3-1	TRBJ1-1	ASSQVLYVDRNTEAF
TRBV2	TRBJ2-1	ASKPVSYNEQF
TRBV25-1	TRBJ2-2	ASREPGTGGTGELF
TRBV5-1	TRBJ2-3	ASSPGVPSTDTQY
TRBV7-2	TRBJ2-7	ASSPAGTTYEQY
TRBV5-1	TRBJ2-5	ASSFGESEETQY
TRBV30	TRBJ2-7	AWSSLGSPYEQY